This TCR beta chain emerged from a study of blood T cells in healthy people across ages. CDR1 is SGHRS and CDR2 is YFSETQ in the germline V gene. The CDR3 sequence is 15 residues long. The junction had 8 bases not matched to a gene; V was cut back by 4 bases and J by 2 bases. A second roughly 7 to 11 cycle PCR used barcoded and J-beta primers. TCRdb called the 5' RACE reads again in MiXCR, with one record for every CDR3 protein. The sample records some 880,000 distinct CDR3 sequences, under 40% being singletons. This clonotype was recorded at least ten times. The receptor was derived from a man between 18 and 35 years old in good health. The chain combines TRBV5-1 with TRBJ2-7; 8 nucleotides line up with TRBD1. Sequencing was done on a sample of blood. DNA of the CDR3: TGCGCCAGCAGCAACCCCGGGACAGGTACCTACGAGCAGTACTTC. Protein sequence: CASSNPGTGTYEQYF.